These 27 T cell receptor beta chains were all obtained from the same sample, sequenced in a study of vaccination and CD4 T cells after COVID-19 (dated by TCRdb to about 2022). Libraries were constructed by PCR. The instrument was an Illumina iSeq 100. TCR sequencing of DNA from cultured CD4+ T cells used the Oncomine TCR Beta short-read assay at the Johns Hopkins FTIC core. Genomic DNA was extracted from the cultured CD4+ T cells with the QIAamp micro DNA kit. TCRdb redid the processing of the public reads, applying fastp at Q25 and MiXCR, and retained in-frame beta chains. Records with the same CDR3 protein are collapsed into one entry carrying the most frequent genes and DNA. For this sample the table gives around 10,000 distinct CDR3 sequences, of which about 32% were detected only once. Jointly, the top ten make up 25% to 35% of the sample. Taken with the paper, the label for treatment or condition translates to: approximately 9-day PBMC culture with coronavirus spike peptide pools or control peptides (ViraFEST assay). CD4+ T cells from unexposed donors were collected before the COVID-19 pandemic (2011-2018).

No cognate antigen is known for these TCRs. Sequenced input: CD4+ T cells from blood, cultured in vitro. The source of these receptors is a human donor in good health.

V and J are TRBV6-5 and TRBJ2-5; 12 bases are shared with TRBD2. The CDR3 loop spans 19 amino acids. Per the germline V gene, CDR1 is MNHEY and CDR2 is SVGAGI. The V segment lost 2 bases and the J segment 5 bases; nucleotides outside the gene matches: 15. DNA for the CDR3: TGTGCCAGCAGTTACCCAACCGGGACTAGCGGGCACCTTGGGGAGACCCAGTACTTC. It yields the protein CASSYPTGTSGHLGETQYF.

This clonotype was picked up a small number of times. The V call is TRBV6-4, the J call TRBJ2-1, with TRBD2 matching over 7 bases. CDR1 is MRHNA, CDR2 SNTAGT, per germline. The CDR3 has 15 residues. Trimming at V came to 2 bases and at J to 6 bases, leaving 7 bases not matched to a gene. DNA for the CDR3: TGTGCCAGCAGTGACGGGGCGGGAGCTGGCAATGAGCAGTTCTTC. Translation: CASSDGAGAGNEQFF.

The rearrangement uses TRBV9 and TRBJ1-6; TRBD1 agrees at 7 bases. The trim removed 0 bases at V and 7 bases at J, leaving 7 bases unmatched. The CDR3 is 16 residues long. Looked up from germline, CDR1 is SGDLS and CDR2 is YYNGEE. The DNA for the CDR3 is TGTGCCAGCAGCGTAGCCAACAGGGGATTAAATTCACCCCTCCACTTT. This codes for CASSVANRGLNSPLHF.

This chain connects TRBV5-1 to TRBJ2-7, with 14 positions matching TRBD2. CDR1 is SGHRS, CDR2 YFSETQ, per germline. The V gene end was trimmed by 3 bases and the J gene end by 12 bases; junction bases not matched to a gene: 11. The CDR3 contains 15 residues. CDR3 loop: CASSSTAGLAGGRYF. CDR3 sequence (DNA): TGCGCCAGCAGCTCCACCGCTGGACTAGCGGGAGGTCGGTACTTC.

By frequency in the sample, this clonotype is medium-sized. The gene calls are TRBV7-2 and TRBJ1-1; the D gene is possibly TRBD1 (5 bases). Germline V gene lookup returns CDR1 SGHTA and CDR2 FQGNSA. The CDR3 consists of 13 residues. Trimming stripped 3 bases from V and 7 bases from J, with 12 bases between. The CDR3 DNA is TGTGCCAGCAGCTTGATATCCGGGGGTGAAGCTTTCTTT. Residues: CASSLISGGEAFF. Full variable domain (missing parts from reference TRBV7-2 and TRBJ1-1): GAGVSQSPSNKVTEKGKDVELRCDPISGHTALYWYRQSLGQGLEFLIYFQGNSAPDKSGLPSDRFSAERTGGSVSTLTIQRTQQEDSAVYLCASSLISGGEAFFGQGTRLTVV.

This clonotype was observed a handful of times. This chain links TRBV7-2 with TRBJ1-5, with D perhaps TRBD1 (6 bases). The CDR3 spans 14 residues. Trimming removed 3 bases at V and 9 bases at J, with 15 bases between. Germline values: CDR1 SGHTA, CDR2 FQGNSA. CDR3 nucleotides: TGTGCCAGCAGCTTCCGACAGGTCACTCCGCCCCAGCATTTT. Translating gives CASSFRQVTPPQHF.

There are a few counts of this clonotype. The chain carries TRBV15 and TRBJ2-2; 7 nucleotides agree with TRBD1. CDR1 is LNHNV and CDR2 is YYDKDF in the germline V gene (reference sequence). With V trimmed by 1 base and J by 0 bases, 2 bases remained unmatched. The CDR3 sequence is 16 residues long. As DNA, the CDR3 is TGTGCCACCAGCAGAGGGACAGGTGCGAACACCGGGGAGCTGTTTTTT. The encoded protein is CATSRGTGANTGELFF.

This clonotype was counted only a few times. The CDR3, as DNA: TGTGCCAGCAGCCTTCTTTTGGCAGACTATGGCTACACCTTC. Protein sequence: CASSLLLADYGYTF. The V gene is TRBV28, the J gene TRBJ1-2; D is uncertain. Trimming pared 6 bases from V and 3 bases from J, leaving 14 bases between. The CDR3 has 14 amino acids. Per germline, CDR1 MDHEN and CDR2 SYDVKM.

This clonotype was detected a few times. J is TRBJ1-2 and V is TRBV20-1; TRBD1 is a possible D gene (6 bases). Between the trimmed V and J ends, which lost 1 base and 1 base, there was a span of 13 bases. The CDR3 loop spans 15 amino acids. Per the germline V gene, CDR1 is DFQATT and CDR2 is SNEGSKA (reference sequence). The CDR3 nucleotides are TGCAGTGCTAGAGGCGGGGGCGCACTTAACTATGGCTACACCTTC. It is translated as CSARGGGALNYGYTF.

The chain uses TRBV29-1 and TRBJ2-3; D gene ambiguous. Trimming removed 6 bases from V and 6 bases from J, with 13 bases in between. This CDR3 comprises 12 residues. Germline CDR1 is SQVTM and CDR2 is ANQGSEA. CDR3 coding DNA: TGCAGCGTCCCGAGACCCCGGGATACGCAGTATTTT. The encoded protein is CSVPRPRDTQYF.

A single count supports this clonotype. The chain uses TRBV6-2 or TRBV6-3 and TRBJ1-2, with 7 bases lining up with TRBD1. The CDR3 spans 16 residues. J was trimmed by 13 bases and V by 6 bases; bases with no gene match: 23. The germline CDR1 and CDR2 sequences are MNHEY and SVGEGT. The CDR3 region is CASRTQGTGTAGGSTF. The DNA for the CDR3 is TGTGCCAGCAGGACCCAGGGCACCGGGACAGCCGGCGGCAGCACCTTC.

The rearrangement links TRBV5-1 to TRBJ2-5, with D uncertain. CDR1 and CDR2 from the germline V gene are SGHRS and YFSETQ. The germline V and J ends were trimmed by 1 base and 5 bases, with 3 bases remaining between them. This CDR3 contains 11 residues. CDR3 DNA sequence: TGCGCCAGCAGCTTGAAGGAGACCCAGTACTTC. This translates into CASSLKETQYF. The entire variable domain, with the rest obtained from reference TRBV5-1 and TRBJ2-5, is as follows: KAGVTQTPRYLIKTRGQQVTLSCSPISGHRSVSWYQQTPGQGLQFLFEYFSETQRNKGNFPGRFSGRQFSNSRSEMNVSTLELGDSALYLCASSLKETQYFGPGTRLLVL.

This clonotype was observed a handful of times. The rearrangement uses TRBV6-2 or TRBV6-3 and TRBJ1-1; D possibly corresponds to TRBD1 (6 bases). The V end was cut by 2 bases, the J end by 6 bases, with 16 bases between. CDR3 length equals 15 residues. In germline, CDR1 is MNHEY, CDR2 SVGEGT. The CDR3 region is CASSYGGARGAEAFF. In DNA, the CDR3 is TGTGCCAGCAGTTACGGGGGCGCGCGAGGCGCTGAAGCTTTCTTT.

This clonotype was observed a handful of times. CDR3 bases: TGTGCCAGCAGCCAAGCGGGGACGGGAGTCTACGAGCAGTACTTC. Protein product: CASSQAGTGVYEQYF. V gene TRBV14 combines with J gene TRBJ2-7; D might be TRBD2 (6 bases). The CDR3 is 15 amino acids. Germline values: CDR1 SGHDN, CDR2 FVKESK. Trimming took 1 base from V and 3 from J, leaving 13 bases between them.

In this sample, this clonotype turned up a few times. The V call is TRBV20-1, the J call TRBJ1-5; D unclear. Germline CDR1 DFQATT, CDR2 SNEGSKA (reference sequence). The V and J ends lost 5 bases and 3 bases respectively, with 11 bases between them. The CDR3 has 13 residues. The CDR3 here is CSAPGPYNQPQHF. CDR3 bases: TGCAGTGCTCCCGGGCCGTACAATCAGCCCCAGCATTTT.

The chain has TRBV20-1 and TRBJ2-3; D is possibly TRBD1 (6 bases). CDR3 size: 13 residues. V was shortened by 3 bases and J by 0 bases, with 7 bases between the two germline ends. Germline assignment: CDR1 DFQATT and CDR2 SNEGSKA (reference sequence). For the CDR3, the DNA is TGCAGTGCTAGGCAGGGGAGCACAGATACGCAGTATTTT. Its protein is CSARQGSTDTQYF.

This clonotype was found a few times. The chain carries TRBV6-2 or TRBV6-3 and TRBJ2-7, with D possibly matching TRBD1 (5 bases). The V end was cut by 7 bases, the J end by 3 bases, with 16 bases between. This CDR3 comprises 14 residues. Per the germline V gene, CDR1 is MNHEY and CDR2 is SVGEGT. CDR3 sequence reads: CASTHRSFDYEQYF. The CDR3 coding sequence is TGTGCCAGCACTCACAGGAGCTTCGACTACGAGCAGTACTTC.

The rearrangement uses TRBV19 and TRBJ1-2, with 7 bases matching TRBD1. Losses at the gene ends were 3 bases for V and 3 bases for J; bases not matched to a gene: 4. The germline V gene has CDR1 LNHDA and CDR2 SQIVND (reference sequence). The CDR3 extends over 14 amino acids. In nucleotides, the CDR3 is TGTGCCAGTAGTATCAGGGACAGCGACTATGGCTACACCTTC. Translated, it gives CASSIRDSDYGYTF.

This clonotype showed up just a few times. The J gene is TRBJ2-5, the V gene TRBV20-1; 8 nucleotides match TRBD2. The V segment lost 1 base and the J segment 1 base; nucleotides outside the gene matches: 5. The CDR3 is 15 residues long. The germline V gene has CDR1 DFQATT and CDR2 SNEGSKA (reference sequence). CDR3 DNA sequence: TGCAGTGCTAGAGGGGTACTAGCGGCCCAAGAGACCCAGTACTTC. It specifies CSARGVLAAQETQYF.

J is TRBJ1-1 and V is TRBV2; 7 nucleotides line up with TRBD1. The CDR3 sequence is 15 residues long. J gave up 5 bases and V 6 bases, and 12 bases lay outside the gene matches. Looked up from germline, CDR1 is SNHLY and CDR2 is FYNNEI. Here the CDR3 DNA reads TGTGCCAGCAGGCTCGATTCAGGGGGGGGGACTGAAGCTTTCTTT. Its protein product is CASRLDSGGGTEAFF.

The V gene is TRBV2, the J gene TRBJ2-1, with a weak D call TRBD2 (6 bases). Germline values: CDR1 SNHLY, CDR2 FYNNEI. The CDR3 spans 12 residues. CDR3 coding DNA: TGTGGCGTGGGGGGCTCCTACAATGAGCAGTTCTTC. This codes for CGVGGSYNEQFF.

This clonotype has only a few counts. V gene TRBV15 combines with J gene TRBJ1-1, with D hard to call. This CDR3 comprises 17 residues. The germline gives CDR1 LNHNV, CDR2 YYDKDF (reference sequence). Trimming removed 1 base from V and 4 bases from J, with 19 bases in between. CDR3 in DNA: TGTGCCACCAGCAGAGGCCCTGGGGTACAGTCGGGCACTGAAGCTTTCTTT. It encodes CATSRGPGVQSGTEAFF.

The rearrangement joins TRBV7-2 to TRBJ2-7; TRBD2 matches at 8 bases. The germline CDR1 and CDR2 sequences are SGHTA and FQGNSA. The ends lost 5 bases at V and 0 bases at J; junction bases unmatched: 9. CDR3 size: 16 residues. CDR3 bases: TGTGCCAGCAGCCCAGAACTAGCGGCGAGCTCCTACGAGCAGTACTTC. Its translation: CASSPELAASSYEQYF.

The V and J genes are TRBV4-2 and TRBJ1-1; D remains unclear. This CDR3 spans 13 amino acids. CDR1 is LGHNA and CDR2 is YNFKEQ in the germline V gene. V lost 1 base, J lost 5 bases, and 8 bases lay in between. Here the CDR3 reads CASSQVGRTEAFF. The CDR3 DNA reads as TGTGCCAGCAGCCAAGTCGGTAGGACTGAAGCTTTCTTT.

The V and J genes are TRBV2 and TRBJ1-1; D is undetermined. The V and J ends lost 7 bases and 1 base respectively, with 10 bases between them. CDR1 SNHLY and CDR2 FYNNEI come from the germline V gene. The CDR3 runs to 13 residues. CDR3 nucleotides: TGTGCCAGCACCCCATGGCAGAACACTGAAGCTTTCTTT. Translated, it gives CASTPWQNTEAFF.

CDR3 protein: CASSLGVSGREVREQFF. Here the CDR3 DNA reads TGTGCCAGCAGCTTGGGAGTCTCGGGGCGGGAGGTTCGAGAGCAGTTCTTC. The J gene is TRBJ2-1, the V gene TRBV5-4; 8 nucleotides agree with TRBD2. Germline V gives CDR1 SGHNT, CDR2 YYREEE (reference sequence). Losses at the gene ends were 0 bases for V and 10 bases for J; bases not matched to a gene: 15. CDR3 size: 17 residues.

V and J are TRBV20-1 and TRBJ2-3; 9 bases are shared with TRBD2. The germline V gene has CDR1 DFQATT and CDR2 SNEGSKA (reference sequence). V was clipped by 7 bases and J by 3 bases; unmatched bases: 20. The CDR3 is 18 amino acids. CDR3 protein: CSVPGSAGGGGWTDTQYF. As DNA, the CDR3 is TGCAGTGTCCCGGGGTCTGCGGGAGGGGGGGGGTGGACAGATACGCAGTATTTT.